The rows below give T cell receptor beta chains drawn from one sample of a study of blood T cell repertoires in COVID-19. Clones were sequenced by immunoSEQ multiplex PCR, and TCRdb holds only the in-frame ones, with some missing. The data show approximately 330,000 clones, roughly 90% seen once. Sequences were obtained from peripheral blood. Receptors were obtained from a woman in her forties or fifties with active or convalescent COVID-19. CDR3s include the opening cysteine and the closing phenylalanine or tryptophan. The order of the fields is clone size, D gene, V gene, J gene, CDR3 DNA, CDR3 protein. A D gene is named only where the DNA matches it firmly. Clone size, where shown, is once, few, many, or a class for clones that have expanded.

>once|TRBD1|TRBV4-2|TRBJ2-5
TGTGCCAGCAGCCAAGGAGGGCAGGGGGTGTCTCAAGAGACCCAGTACTTC
CASSQGGQGVSQETQYF
>-|-|TRBV18|TRBJ1-6
TGTGCCAGCTCACCACGCGTCGCCACCGATAATTCACCCCTCCACTTT
CASSPRVATDNSPLHF
>-|-|TRBV6-6|TRBJ1-3
TGTGCCAGCATCCATGCCGGGACTTTCTCTGGAAACACCATATATTTT
CASIHAGTFSGNTIYF
>-|-|TRBV4-3|TRBJ2-1
TGCGCCAGCAGCCAAGCCCACAGCTCGGGACTCCGCAATGAGCAGTTCTTC
CASSQAHSSGLRNEQFF
>-|-|TRBV4-2|TRBJ2-7
TGTGCCAGCAGCCAAGAAGTGGGCCTCGAGCAGTACTTC
CASSQEVGLEQYF
>-|-|TRBV3-1/TRBV3-2|TRBJ2-5
TGTGCCAGCAGCCAAGCGCGAGAGACCCAGTACTTC
CASSQARETQYF
>-|-|TRBV10-3|TRBJ2-1
TGTGCCATCAGTGAGTCGGGGCTTTCGGGCAATGAGCAGTTCTTC
CAISESGLSGNEQFF
>-|-|TRBV10-3|TRBJ1-1
TGTGCCATCAGTGTCGAGGGGGACACTGAAGCTTTCTTT
CAISVEGDTEAFF
>-|-|TRBV15|TRBJ1-5
TGTGCCACCCTTAAACAGGGAGGGAGGGAGCCCCAGCATTTT
CATLKQGGREPQHF
>-|-|TRBV19|TRBJ1-5
TGTGCCAGTAGTATCGAGGGATTGGGAAATCAGCCCCAGCATTTT
CASSIEGLGNQPQHF
>-|TRBD1|TRBV5-1|TRBJ2-1
TGCGCCACCGCCGCGGACAGGGGGCGCAGGGATGAGCAGTTCTTC
CATAADRGRRDEQFF
>once|-|TRBV3-1/TRBV3-2|TRBJ2-5
TGTGCCAGCAGCCCTATATCAGGGGCCGGGCAAGAGACCCAGTACTTC
CASSPISGAGQETQYF
>once|-|TRBV7-9|TRBJ2-1
TGTGCCAGCAGCCCCCGGACAGTACTCTACAATGAGCAGTTCTTC
CASSPRTVLYNEQFF
>few|-|TRBV19|TRBJ1-6
TGTGCCAGTAGTTCCGCGGGGGGCAATAATTCACCCCTCCACTTT
CASSSAGGNNSPLHF
>-|-|TRBV11-3|TRBJ2-2
TGTGCCAGCAGCTTAGTCCCGAGCAAGAACACCGGGGAGCTGTTTTTT
CASSLVPSKNTGELFF
>-|TRBD2|TRBV14|TRBJ2-7
TGTGCCAGCAGCCAAGGACTAGCGGGAACCTTTTGGGCCGAGCAGTACTTC
CASSQGLAGTFWAEQYF
>-|TRBD1|TRBV7-9|TRBJ2-3
TGTGCCAGCAGCTTAGTAGTCCTAACAGGGGTAGATACGCAGTATTTT
CASSLVVLTGVDTQYF
>-|TRBD1|TRBV7-2|TRBJ1-4
TGTGCCAGCAGCTTAGGGACAGGCCGGAGTAATGAAAAACTGTTTTTT
CASSLGTGRSNEKLFF
>-|TRBD1|TRBV28|TRBJ2-2
TGTGCCAGTCTGACAGGGGGGAACACCGGGGAGCTGTTTTTT
CASLTGGNTGELFF
>-|-|TRBV11-2|TRBJ1-4
TGTGCCAGCGGACCGGGACAAAGGGAAAAACTGTTTTTT
CASGPGQREKLFF
>-|-|TRBV20-1|TRBJ2-7
TGCAGTGCCAGTGAAACCAGGGGATTTGAAGGCGAGCAGTACTTC
CSASETRGFEGEQYF
>-|-|TRBV5-1|TRBJ1-4
TGCGCCAGCAGCTTGGGGGTCAGGTCTAATGAAAAACTGTTTTTT
CASSLGVRSNEKLFF
>once|-|TRBV11-2|TRBJ2-1
TGTGCCAGCAGCTTAGTCGACAATGAGCAGTTCTTC
CASSLVDNEQFF
>-|-|TRBV19|TRBJ1-2
TGTGCCAGTAGTATGCGGGGCCCCTATGGCTACACCTTC
CASSMRGPYGYTF
>-|-|TRBV5-1|TRBJ2-3
TGCGCCAGCAGCTTGGGGACAGTACTCACAGATACGCAGTATTTT
CASSLGTVLTDTQYF
>few|-|TRBV3-1/TRBV3-2|TRBJ2-6
TGTGCCAGCAGCCAAGGTGGAGGAACTGGGGCCAACGTCCTGACTTTC
CASSQGGGTGANVLTF
>once|TRBD2|TRBV2|TRBJ2-6
TGTGCCAGCAGCAACCAGGGACTAGTGAGTTCTGGGGCCAACGTCCTGACTTTC
CASSNQGLVSSGANVLTF
>-|-|TRBV27|TRBJ2-1
TGTGCCAGCAGTTTATTGGGGGGGCGGGGTAATGAGCAGTTCTTC
CASSLLGGRGNEQFF
>-|-|TRBV2|TRBJ2-6
TGTGCCAGCAGTGCATTCGGAGCCGCCTCTGGGGCCAACGTCCTGACTTTC
CASSAFGAASGANVLTF
>-|TRBD1|TRBV13|TRBJ2-3
TGTGCCAGCAGCTTAGGAACAGGGGGTTCCCTAGATACGCAGTATTTT
CASSLGTGGSLDTQYF
>-|TRBD1|TRBV19|TRBJ1-1
TGTGCCAGTAGTATACGCGACAGGGGAACTGAAGCTTTCTTT
CASSIRDRGTEAFF
>-|TRBD1|TRBV18|TRBJ2-5
TGTGCCAGCTCCCCAGCTACAGGGGCAGAGACCCAGTACTTC
CASSPATGAETQYF
>-|TRBD2|TRBV27|TRBJ2-3
TGTGCCAGCAGTTTAGGGACTAGCGGTTTTTCCAGCACAGATACGCAGTATTTT
CASSLGTSGFSSTDTQYF
>few|TRBD1|TRBV3-1/TRBV3-2|TRBJ2-1
TGTGCCAGCAGCCAACCGGGACAGGGGGTCAATGAGCAGTTCTTC
CASSQPGQGVNEQFF
>-|-|TRBV10-3|TRBJ1-1
TGTGCCATCAGTGAAAGGGGTCCGAACACTGAAGCTTTCTTT
CAISERGPNTEAFF
>-|TRBD2|TRBV7-8|TRBJ2-7
TGTGCCAGCAGCTTAGCCCTGGGACTAGCCGAGCAGTACTTC
CASSLALGLAEQYF
>-|-|TRBV5-4|TRBJ1-5
TGTGCCAGCAGCGGGGGAGGGGGACAGCCCCAGCATTTT
CASSGGGGQPQHF
>-|-|TRBV4-1|TRBJ1-6
TGCGCCAGCAGGGGTTCGATGGGCTCACCCCTCCACTTT
CASRGSMGSPLHF
>-|-|TRBV3-1/TRBV3-2|TRBJ1-1
TGTGCCAGCAGCCAAAGGACAGTGATGAACACTGAAGCTTTCTTT
CASSQRTVMNTEAFF
>-|TRBD1|TRBV19|TRBJ1-2
TGTGCCAGTAGAAAGAACGCCAAGACAGGGTCTGGCTACACCTTC
CASRKNAKTGSGYTF
>-|-|TRBV7-2|TRBJ2-5
TGTGCCAGCAGCCGCATAGGGGGGGCCCGCAAGACCCAGTACTTC
CASSRIGGARKTQYF
>-|-|TRBV7-2|TRBJ1-6
TGTGCCAGCAGCTTGCCTCGAACGGGTTCACCCCTCCACTTT
CASSLPRTGSPLHF
>-|-|TRBV24-1|TRBJ1-2
TGTGCCACCAGCGGGGGGGGTCTAAACTATGGCTACACCTTC
CATSGGGLNYGYTF
>once|TRBD1|TRBV4-3|TRBJ2-7
TGCGCCAGCAGCCTAGCGACAGGGGACTACGAGCAGTACTTC
CASSLATGDYEQYF
>few|-|TRBV6-5|TRBJ1-1
TGTGCCAGCAAAGTACAGTTGAACACTGAAGCTTTCTTT
CASKVQLNTEAFF
>-|TRBD1|TRBV6-2/TRBV6-3|TRBJ1-1
TGTGCCAGCAGTTACCCGAGGGACAGGGGGTACACTGAAGCTTTCTTT
CASSYPRDRGYTEAFF
>-|TRBD1|TRBV28|TRBJ2-2
TGTGCCAGCATCACTGCTAAGGGACAGGGTTACACCGGGGAGCTGTTTTTT
CASITAKGQGYTGELFF
>-|-|TRBV9|TRBJ2-5
TGTGCCAGCAGCGCCAGGGAAGAGACCCAGTACTTC
CASSAREETQYF
>few|TRBD1|TRBV6-6|TRBJ2-7
TGTGCCAGCAGTTACTCAGGGGACAGGGGATCCTACGAGCAGTACTTC
CASSYSGDRGSYEQYF
>-|-|TRBV3-1/TRBV3-2|TRBJ1-1
TGTGCCAGCAGCCAGAACAAGAAGAACACTGAAGCTTTCTTT
CASSQNKKNTEAFF
>-|-|TRBV19|TRBJ1-4
TGTGCCAGTAGTAAGGGACGGGGGGAAAAACTGTTTTTT
CASSKGRGEKLFF